This T cell receptor beta chain was identified in a study of blood T cell repertoires in COVID-19. Study information: PBMCs, B-cell-depleted T cells, or T cells provided the cDNA or gDNA that made up the material.

V lost 3 bases and J lost 3; bases outside the gene matches: 9. The germline V gene encodes CDR1 SGHRS and CDR2 YFSETQ. The CDR3 is 17 residues long. In the study's own analysis: Reference gene primer amplification gave estimated nucleated cell counts. Libraries were prepared by immunoSEQ multiplex PCR; TCRdb keeps only in-frame clonotypes and omits some of them. V and J calls and clone size are given by that table; D and trimming were obtained from the DNA. This repertoire shows 120,000 or so clones, around 80% found once; its top ten account for 5.5% to 6%. The chain uses TRBV5-1 and TRBJ2-3, with 11 bases lining up with TRBD2. The sequenced sample consisted of peripheral blood. This clonotype was obtained from a man older than 75 with active or convalescent COVID-19. For the CDR3, the DNA is TGCGCCAGCAGCTCCTCAGCTACTAGCGGGGGTACAGATACGCAGTATTTT. Protein product: CASSSSATSGGTDTQYF.